The TCR beta chain under discussion was sequenced for a study of T cell responses to AZD1222 COVID-19 vaccine. General study findings and limits: The sample set comprised mostly white British donors with more females, and clonal diversity was possibly underestimated. Reportedly, nearly half the spike-specific TCRs target unmutated variant regions. Spike-specific TCRs gained breadth and depth after people received two AZD1222 doses.

Germline V gene lookup returns CDR1 KGHSH and CDR2 LQKENI. The V end was cut by 2 bases, the J end by 0 bases, with 13 bases between. CDR3 size: 16 residues. TCRdb's copy holds only in-frame clones and misses some; the assay was immunoSEQ multiplex PCR. The profile shows 100,000 to 150,000 clones, approximately 89% of them singletons. Concerning this clone itself: Its antigen is unknown.

Sample: peripheral blood, taken on day 0 of AZD1222 vaccination. The TCR comes from an adult in good health. The rearrangement uses TRBV18 and TRBJ1-2; D gene uncertain. The CDR3 DNA is TGTGCCAGCTCACCAATCGGGCAGACCCCTAACTATGGCTACACCTTC. Translating gives CASSPIGQTPNYGYTF.